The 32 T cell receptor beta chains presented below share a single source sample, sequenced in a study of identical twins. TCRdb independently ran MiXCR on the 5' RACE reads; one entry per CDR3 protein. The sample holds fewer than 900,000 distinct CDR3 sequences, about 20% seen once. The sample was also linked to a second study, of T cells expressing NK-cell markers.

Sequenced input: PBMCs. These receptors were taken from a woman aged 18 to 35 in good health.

The CDR3 spells CSVPGHVNTGELFF. CDR3 coding DNA: TGCAGCGTCCCCGGGCACGTGAACACCGGGGAGCTGTTTTTT. The chain links TRBV29-1 to TRBJ2-2, with unresolved D. CDR1 and CDR2 (germline): SQVTM, ANQGSEA. Deletions cut 6 bases from V and 1 base from J, with 12 bases between. The CDR3 spans 14 residues.

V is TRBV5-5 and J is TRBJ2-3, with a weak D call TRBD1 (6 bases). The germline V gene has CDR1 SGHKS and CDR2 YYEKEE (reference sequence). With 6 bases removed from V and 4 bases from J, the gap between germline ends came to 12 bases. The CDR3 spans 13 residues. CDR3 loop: CASTGTTADTQYF. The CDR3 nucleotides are TGTGCCAGCACCGGGACAACTGCAGATACGCAGTATTTT. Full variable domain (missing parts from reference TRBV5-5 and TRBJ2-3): DAGVTQSPTHLIKTRGQQVTLRCSPISGHKSVSWYQQVLGQGPQFIFQYYEKEERGRGNFPDRFSARQFPNYSSELNVNALLLGDSALYLCASTGTTADTQYFGPGTRLTVL.

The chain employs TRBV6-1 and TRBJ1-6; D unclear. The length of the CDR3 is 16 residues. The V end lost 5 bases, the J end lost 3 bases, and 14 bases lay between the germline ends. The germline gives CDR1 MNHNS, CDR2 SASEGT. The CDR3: CASSKGRTGYNSPLHF. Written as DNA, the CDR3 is TGTGCCAGCAGTAAAGGGCGCACGGGCTATAATTCACCCCTCCACTTT.

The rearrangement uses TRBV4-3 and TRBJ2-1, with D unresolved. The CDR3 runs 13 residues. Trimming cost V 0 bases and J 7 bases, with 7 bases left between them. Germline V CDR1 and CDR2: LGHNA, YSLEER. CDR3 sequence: CASSQESGNEQFF. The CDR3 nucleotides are TGCGCCAGCAGCCAAGAATCCGGAAATGAGCAGTTCTTC.

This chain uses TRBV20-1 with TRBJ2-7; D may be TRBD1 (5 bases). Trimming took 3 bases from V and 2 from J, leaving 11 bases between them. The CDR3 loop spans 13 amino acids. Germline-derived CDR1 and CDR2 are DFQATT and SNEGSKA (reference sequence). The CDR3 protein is CSARTVSPYEQYF. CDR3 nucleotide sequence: TGCAGTGCTAGGACAGTTTCTCCCTACGAGCAGTACTTC.

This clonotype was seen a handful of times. CDR3 region: CSVGGGSGQIYTF. The CDR3 region has the DNA TGCAGCGTGGGGGGCGGTAGTGGACAAATCTACACCTTC. The rearrangement uses TRBV29-1 and TRBJ1-2; D is perhaps TRBD1 (6 bases). Trimming removed 6 bases from V and 10 bases from J, with 21 bases in between. The CDR3 has 13 amino acids. Germline CDR1 reads SQVTM; CDR2 reads ANQGSEA.

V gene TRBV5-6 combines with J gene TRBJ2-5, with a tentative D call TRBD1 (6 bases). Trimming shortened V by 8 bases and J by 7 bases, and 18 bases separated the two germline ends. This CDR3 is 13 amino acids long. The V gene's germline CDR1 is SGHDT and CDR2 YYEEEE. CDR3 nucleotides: TGTGCCAGTGAACCCCAGGGGTCGGGGACCCAGTACTTC. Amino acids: CASEPQGSGTQYF.

CDR3 bases: TGTGCCAGCAGTTCTCCATCCCGCCGAACTAGCGGGAGGACATATAGCACAGATACGCAGTATTTT. Amino acids: CASSSPSRRTSGRTYSTDTQYF. The J gene is TRBJ2-3, the V gene TRBV6-2 or TRBV6-3, with 12 bases lining up with TRBD2. Losses at the gene ends were 4 bases for V and 0 bases for J; bases not matched to a gene: 20. Germline values: CDR1 MNHEY, CDR2 SVGEGT. The CDR3 has 22 amino acids.

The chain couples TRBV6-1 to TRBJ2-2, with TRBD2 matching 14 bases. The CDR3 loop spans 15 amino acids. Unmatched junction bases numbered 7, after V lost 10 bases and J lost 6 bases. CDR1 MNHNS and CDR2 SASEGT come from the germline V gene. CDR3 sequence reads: CATIGLAGGPGELFF. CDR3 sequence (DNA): TGTGCCACCATCGGACTAGCGGGAGGTCCCGGGGAGCTGTTTTTT.

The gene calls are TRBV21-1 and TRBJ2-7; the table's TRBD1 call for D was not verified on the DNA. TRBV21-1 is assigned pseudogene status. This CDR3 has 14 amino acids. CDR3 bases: TGTGCCAGCAGCAAAGGGGGGCAGGGGATCGAGCAGTACTTC. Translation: CASSKGGQGIEQYF.

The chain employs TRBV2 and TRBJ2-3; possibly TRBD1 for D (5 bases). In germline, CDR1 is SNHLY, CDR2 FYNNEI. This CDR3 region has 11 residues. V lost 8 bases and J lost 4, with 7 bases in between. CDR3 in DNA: TGTGCCAGCCGACAGTCAGATACGCAGTATTTT. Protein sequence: CASRQSDTQYF.

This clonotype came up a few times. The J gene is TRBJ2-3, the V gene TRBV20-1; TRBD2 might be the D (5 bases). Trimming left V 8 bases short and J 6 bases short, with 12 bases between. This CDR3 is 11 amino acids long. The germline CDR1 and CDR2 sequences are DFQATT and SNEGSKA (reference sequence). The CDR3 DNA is TGCAGTTCTAATAGGGAGGATACGCAGTATTTT. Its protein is CSSNREDTQYF.

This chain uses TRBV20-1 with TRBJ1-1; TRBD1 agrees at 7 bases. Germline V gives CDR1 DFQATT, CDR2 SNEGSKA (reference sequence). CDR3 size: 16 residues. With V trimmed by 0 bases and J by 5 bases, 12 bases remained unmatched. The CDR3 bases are TGCAGTGCTAGAGAGGAGAGGAGCGACAGGGTAACTGAAGCTTTCTTT. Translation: CSAREERSDRVTEAFF.

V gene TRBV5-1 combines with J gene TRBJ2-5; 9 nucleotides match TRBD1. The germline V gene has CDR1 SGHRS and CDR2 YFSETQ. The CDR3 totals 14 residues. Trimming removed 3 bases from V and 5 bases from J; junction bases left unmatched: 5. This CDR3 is CASSSSTGGETQYF. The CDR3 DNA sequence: TGCGCCAGCAGCTCTTCAACAGGGGGCGAGACCCAGTACTTC.

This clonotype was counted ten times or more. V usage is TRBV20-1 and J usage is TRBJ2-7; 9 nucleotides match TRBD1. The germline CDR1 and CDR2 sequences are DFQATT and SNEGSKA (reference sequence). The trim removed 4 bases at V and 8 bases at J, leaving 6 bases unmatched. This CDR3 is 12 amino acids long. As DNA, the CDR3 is TGCAGTGCTAACCGACAGGGGGATCAGCAGTACTTC. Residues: CSANRQGDQQYF.

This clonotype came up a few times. CDR3 in DNA: TGCGCCAGCAGCCAAGAAGTAGCGGGAGAGGGGAACACAGATACGCAGTATTTT. Protein product: CASSQEVAGEGNTDTQYF. The V gene is TRBV4-3, the J gene TRBJ2-3, with TRBD2 matching over 9 bases. CDR1 and CDR2 (germline): LGHNA, YSLEER. V gave up 0 bases and J gave up 2 bases; unmatched junction bases: 9. The CDR3 has 18 residues.

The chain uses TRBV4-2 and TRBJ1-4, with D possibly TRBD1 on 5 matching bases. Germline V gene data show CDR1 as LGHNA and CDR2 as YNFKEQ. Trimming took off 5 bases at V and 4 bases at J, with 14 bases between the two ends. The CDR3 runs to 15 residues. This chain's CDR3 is CASSRAGRNNEKLFF. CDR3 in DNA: TGTGCCAGCAGCAGAGCGGGACGGAATAATGAAAAACTGTTTTTT.

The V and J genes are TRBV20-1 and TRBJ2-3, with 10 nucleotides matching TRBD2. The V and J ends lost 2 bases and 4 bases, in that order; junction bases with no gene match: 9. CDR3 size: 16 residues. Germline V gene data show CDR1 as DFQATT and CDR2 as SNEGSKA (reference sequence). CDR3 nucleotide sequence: TGCAGTGCTAGATCCGCCCTAGCGGGGGTTCCAGATACGCAGTATTTT. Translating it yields CSARSALAGVPDTQYF.

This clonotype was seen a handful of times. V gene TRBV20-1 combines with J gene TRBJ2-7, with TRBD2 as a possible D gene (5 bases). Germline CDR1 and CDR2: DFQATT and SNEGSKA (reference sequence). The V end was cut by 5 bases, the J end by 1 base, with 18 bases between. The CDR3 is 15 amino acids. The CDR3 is CSAFRPGYDSYEQYF. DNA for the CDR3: TGCAGTGCTTTTAGGCCGGGGTACGATTCCTACGAGCAGTACTTC.

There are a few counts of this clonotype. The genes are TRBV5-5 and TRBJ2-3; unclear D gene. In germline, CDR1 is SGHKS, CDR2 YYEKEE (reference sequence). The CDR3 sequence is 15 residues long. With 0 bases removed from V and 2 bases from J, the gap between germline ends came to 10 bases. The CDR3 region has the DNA TGTGCCAGCAGCTTGGCCCGTCTCGACACAGATACGCAGTATTTT. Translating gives CASSLARLDTDTQYF.

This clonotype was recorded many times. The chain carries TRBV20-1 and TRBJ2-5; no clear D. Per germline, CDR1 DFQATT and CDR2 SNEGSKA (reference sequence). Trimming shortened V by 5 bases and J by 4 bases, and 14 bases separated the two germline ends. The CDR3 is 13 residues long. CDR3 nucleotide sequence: TGCAGTGCTGCCGTGACATCTCTAGAGACCCAGTACTTC. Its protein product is CSAAVTSLETQYF.

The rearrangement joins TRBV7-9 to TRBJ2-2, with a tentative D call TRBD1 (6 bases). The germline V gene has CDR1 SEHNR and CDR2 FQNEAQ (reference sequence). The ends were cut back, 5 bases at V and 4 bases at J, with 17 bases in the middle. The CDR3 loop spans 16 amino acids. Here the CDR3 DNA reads TGTGCCAGCAGCCAGCCAGGGGCCGCGGGCACCGGGGAGCTGTTTTTT. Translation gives CASSQPGAAGTGELFF.

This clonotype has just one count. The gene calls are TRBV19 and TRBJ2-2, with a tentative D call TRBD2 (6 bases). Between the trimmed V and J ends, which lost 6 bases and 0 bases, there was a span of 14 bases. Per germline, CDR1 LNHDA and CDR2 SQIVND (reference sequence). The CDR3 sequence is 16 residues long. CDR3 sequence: CASSNPRRANTGELFF. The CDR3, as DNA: TGTGCCAGTAGCAACCCCAGGAGGGCGAACACCGGGGAGCTGTTTTTT.

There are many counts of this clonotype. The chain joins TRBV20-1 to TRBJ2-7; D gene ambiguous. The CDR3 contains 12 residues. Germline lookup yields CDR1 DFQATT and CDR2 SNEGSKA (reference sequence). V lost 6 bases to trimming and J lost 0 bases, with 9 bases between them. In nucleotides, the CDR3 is TGCAGTGCGGGTTCACCCTCCTACGAGCAGTACTTC. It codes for CSAGSPSYEQYF.

CDR3 loop: CSARMAGRLGGEQFF. CDR3 DNA sequence: TGCAGTGCTCGGATGGCGGGAAGGTTAGGCGGTGAGCAGTTCTTC. This chain links TRBV20-1 with TRBJ2-1, with D perhaps matching TRBD2 (6 bases). Germline CDR1 is DFQATT and CDR2 is SNEGSKA (reference sequence). Trimming stripped 5 bases from V and 9 bases from J, with 23 bases between. CDR3 size: 15 residues.

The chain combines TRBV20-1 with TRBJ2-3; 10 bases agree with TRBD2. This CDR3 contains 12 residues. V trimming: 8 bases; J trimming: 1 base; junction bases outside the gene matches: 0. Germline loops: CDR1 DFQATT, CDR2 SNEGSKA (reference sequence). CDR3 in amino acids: CSLAGGTDTQYF. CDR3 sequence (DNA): TGCAGTCTAGCGGGAGGCACAGATACGCAGTATTTT.

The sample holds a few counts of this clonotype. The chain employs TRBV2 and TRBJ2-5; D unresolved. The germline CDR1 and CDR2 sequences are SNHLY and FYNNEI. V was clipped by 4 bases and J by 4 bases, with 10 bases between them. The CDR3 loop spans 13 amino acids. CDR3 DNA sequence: TGTGCCAGCAGTGGAGACACCTTAGAGACCCAGTACTTC. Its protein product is CASSGDTLETQYF.

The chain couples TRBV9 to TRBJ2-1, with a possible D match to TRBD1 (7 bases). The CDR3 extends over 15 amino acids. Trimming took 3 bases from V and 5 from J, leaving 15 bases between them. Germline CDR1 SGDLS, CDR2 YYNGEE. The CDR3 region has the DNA TGTGCCAGCAGCGCTGGAGGGACAGCGAACAATGAGCAGTTCTTC. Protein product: CASSAGGTANNEQFF.

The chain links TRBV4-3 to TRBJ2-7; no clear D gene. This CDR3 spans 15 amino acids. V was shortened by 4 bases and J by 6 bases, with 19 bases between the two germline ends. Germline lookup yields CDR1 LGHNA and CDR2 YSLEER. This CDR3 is CASSRTNAPRAEQYF. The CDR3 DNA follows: TGCGCCAGCAGCCGAACAAACGCTCCTAGGGCCGAGCAGTACTTC.

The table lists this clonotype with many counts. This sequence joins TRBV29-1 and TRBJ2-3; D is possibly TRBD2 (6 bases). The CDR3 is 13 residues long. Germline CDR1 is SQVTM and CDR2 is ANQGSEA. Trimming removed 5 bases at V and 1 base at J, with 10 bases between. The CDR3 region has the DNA TGCAGCGTTCTAACGGGAGGCACAGATACGCAGTATTTT. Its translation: CSVLTGGTDTQYF.

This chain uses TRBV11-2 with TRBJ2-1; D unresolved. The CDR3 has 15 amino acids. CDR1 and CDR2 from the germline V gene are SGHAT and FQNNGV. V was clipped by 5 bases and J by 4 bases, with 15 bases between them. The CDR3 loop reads CASSLRLTSYNEQFF. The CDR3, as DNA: TGTGCCAGCAGCCTCAGACTGACAAGTTACAATGAGCAGTTCTTC.

The CDR3 reads CASSQGGGITYEQYF. CDR3 DNA sequence: TGCGCCAGCAGCCAAGGAGGGGGGATTACCTACGAGCAGTACTTC. This chain connects TRBV4-3 to TRBJ2-7; D could derive from TRBD1 or TRBD2 (6 bases each). Germline assignment: CDR1 LGHNA and CDR2 YSLEER. CDR3 size: 15 residues. V lost 1 base and J lost 2, with 12 bases in between.